The entry that follows covers one T cell receptor (beta chain) sequence. Germline V gives CDR1 SGHRS, CDR2 YFSETQ. The V segment lost 3 bases and the J segment 3 bases; nucleotides outside the gene matches: 4. There are 15 residues in the CDR3. These data belong to a study of cytomegalovirus exposure and HLA in healthy donors. This PCR relied on a set of 60 Vbeta primers and 13 Jbeta primers. Clones were read by immunoSEQ multiplex PCR, and TCRdb kept only the in-frame ones, dropping some. This sample has fewer than 200,000 clones, with about four fifths found just once. The rearrangement joins TRBV5-1 to TRBJ2-3, with TRBD1 identical over 10 bases. The receptor was isolated from a woman aged 50 to 60 in good health and CMV-seronegative. Sequencing was done on a sample of PBMCs. The CDR3 nucleotides are TGCGCCAGCAGCTGGGGGGGACAGGGGACAGATACGCAGTATTTT. This translates into CASSWGGQGTDTQYF.